A single T cell receptor beta chain is shown here with its context. The antigen is not known. This CDR3 spans 13 amino acids. V shed 7 bases and J 4 bases; nucleotides not matched to a gene: 4. The germline V gene has CDR1 MNHEY and CDR2 SMNVEV (reference sequence). This specimen belongs to a study of cytomegalovirus exposure and HLA in healthy donors. Study summary: A subsequent analysis stated that the 100 to 150 validation repertoires were run on the same platform as the approximately 700 first-cohort repertoires. General study points: A subsequent analysis found that TCR clusters from the first cohort also tended to co-occur in the 90 to 150 validation repertoires, with under 95% of cluster scores above 0. The classifier was said to identify cytomegalovirus status with high specificity and sensitivity. Among TCR beta chains, those listed as cytomegalovirus-associated numbered around 180.

Generated by immunoSEQ multiplex PCR, the TCRdb table keeps only in-frame clones and is missing some. The data show almost 70,000 clones, over 95% seen once. The clonotype originates from a woman aged 18-29 years in good health and CMV-seropositive. J is TRBJ2-7 and V is TRBV27, with 10 bases matching TRBD2. The source material was PBMCs. In DNA form, the CDR3 reads TGTGCCAGCACCCCTAGCGGGAGTTACGAGCAGTACTTC. Translating gives CASTPSGSYEQYF.